The 14 T cell receptor beta chains given below trace back to one sample, sequenced in a study of T-cell reconstitution after alpha-beta-depleted transplantation in children. Unique molecular identifiers were incorporated during preparation of the TCRbeta library. TCRdb re-called the PCR reads with MiXCR, one entry per CDR3 protein. The data hold approximately 500,000 distinct CDR3 sequences, with 8% to 11% observed a single time. Sequencing used PBMCs, obtained before TCRalphabeta/CD19-depleted stem cell transplant. These receptors were obtained from a child aged 2-9 years with inherited bone marrow failure, due to receive a stem cell transplant.

On this clonotype: This may be a read error: a much more frequent sequence differs by one nucleotide. This chain links TRBV6-1 with TRBJ2-1, with D perhaps assigned TRBD1 or TRBD2 (5 bases each). The length of the CDR3 is 15 residues. Germline V gene lookup returns CDR1 MNHNS and CDR2 SASEGT. For the CDR3, the DNA is TGTGCCAGCACCCCAGGGACGTCCTCCTACTATGAGCAGTTCTTC. It codes for CASTPGTSSYYEQFF.

Many counts were recorded for this clonotype. The chain employs TRBV12-3 or TRBV12-4 and TRBJ2-1; TRBD1 aligns across 9 bases. V was pared by 6 bases and J by 1 base, with 4 bases of the junction left unmatched. The CDR3 contains 15 residues. DNA of the CDR3: TGTGCCAGCAGGCCCGGGACAGGGTCCTACAATGAGCAGTTCTTC. It encodes CASRPGTGSYNEQFF.

The table lists this clonotype with a few counts. This sequence joins TRBV6-2 or TRBV6-3 and TRBJ2-2; TRBD2 aligns across 10 bases. The CDR3 runs to 15 residues. Unmatched junction bases numbered 8, after V lost 6 bases and J lost 7 bases. The germline CDR1 and CDR2 sequences are MNHEY and SVGEGT. The CDR3 region has the DNA TGTGCCAGCAGCCGACTAGCGGGCCCCAGCGGGGAGCTGTTTTTT. It encodes CASSRLAGPSGELFF.

The sample holds many counts of this clonotype. The chain links TRBV4-3 to TRBJ2-2; D is perhaps TRBD1 (6 bases). The V end was cut by 2 bases, the J end by 2 bases, with 12 bases between. The germline CDR1 and CDR2 sequences are LGHNA and YSLEER. The CDR3 runs 16 residues. CDR3 amino acids: CASSQFQGLNTGELFF. CDR3 bases: TGCGCCAGCAGCCAATTTCAGGGGCTTAACACCGGGGAGCTGTTTTTT.

This chain joins TRBV18 and TRBJ1-3, with 8 bases aligning to TRBD1. The germline V gene has CDR1 KGHSH and CDR2 LQKENI. The CDR3 is 16 amino acids. With V trimmed by 3 bases and J by 2 bases, 6 bases remained unmatched. CDR3 coding DNA: TGTGCCAGCTCACCTTCCTCAGGGGGCCCTGGAAACACCATATATTTT. Translation gives CASSPSSGGPGNTIYF.

This clonotype was seen many times. This chain uses TRBV12-3 or TRBV12-4 with TRBJ2-7, with TRBD2 identical over 7 bases. V lost 5 bases and J lost 8; bases outside the gene matches: 15. The CDR3 length is 15 residues. CDR3 loop: CASSLPQGGSSKQYF. The CDR3 DNA follows: TGTGCCAGCAGTCTCCCCCAGGGCGGGAGTTCTAAGCAGTACTTC.

Remarks on this clonotype: It is unclear where the CDR3 begins or ends on the DNA, so no DNA is shown, and the CDR3 is as TCRdb lists it. V usage is TRBV2 and J usage is TRBJ2-1; the D call of TRBD2 is as the table states it, not checked on the DNA. The V gene's germline CDR1 is SNHLY and CDR2 FYNNEI. The CDR3 spans 17 amino acids, including both terminal residues. The CDR3: CASSTSGLAGGGDEQFF.

This clonotype came up many times. CDR3 DNA: TGTGCCAGCAGCTTAGAGGTTTTTCGCAATGAGCAGTTCTTC. It specifies CASSLEVFRNEQFF. The gene calls are TRBV7-2 and TRBJ2-1; D uncertain. Between the trimmed V and J ends, which lost 1 base and 6 bases, there was a span of 10 bases. The CDR3 loop spans 14 amino acids. Germline V gene sequence: CDR1 SGHTA, CDR2 FQGNSA.

This clonotype showed up many times. The J gene is TRBJ2-3, the V gene TRBV5-1, with D unclear. Germline V gives CDR1 SGHRS, CDR2 YFSETQ. The CDR3 runs to 15 residues. V dropped 0 bases and J dropped 2 bases, with 10 bases sitting between them. The CDR3 sequence: CASSLDPGITDTQYF. CDR3 in DNA: TGCGCCAGCAGCTTGGATCCGGGCATCACAGATACGCAGTATTTT.

At least ten counts were recorded for this clonotype. The rearrangement uses TRBV29-1 and TRBJ2-7; 7 nucleotides agree with TRBD1. CDR3 length: 12 amino acids. Germline V gene lookup returns CDR1 SQVTM and CDR2 ANQGSEA. The V gene end was trimmed by 4 bases and the J gene end by 5 bases; junction bases not matched to a gene: 5. CDR3 loop: CSVAQGTNEQYF. The CDR3, as DNA: TGCAGCGTTGCACAGGGGACAAACGAGCAGTACTTC.

This clonotype was seen more than once but under ten times. This chain uses TRBV5-5 with TRBJ2-7; TRBD1 agrees at 8 bases. Germline V gives CDR1 SGHKS, CDR2 YYEKEE (reference sequence). There are 17 residues in the CDR3. With 0 bases clipped from V and 2 bases from J, the junction kept 10 bases outside the gene matches. CDR3 in amino acids: CASSLVSRTGNAYEQYF. CDR3 DNA: TGTGCCAGCAGCTTGGTTTCGCGGACAGGGAACGCCTACGAGCAGTACTTC.

Ten or more counts support this clonotype. The chain is built from TRBV2 and TRBJ1-3, with unresolved D. CDR3 length: 13 amino acids. Germline assignment: CDR1 SNHLY and CDR2 FYNNEI. V was pared by 8 bases and J by 5 bases, with 13 bases between. The CDR3 protein is CASAVLGRNTIYF. Written as DNA, the CDR3 is TGTGCCAGCGCCGTTTTAGGGAGAAACACCATATATTTT.

At least ten counts were recorded for this clonotype. The rearrangement links TRBV2 to TRBJ2-7; D is undetermined. Trimming stripped 4 bases from V and 0 bases from J, with 10 bases between. CDR1 is SNHLY and CDR2 is FYNNEI in the germline V gene. The CDR3 contains 14 residues. CDR3 sequence (DNA): TGTGCCAGCAGTGGGACCGTCAGCTCCTACGAGCAGTACTTC. This encodes CASSGTVSSYEQYF.

Ten or more counts support this clonotype. The chain employs TRBV27 and TRBJ2-7; 11 positions match TRBD1. CDR1 MNHEY and CDR2 SMNVEV come from the germline V gene (reference sequence). After removal of 6 bases from V and 6 bases from J, the junction contained 10 bases not matched to a gene. CDR3 length equals 15 residues. Written as DNA, the CDR3 is TGTGCCAGCAGAGTTAGCCGGGACAGGGGGGGCGAGCAGTACTTC. Its translation is CASRVSRDRGGEQYF.